This TCR beta chain was observed in a study of blood T cell repertoires in COVID-19. The data were produced by immunoSEQ multiplex PCR, yet TCRdb's version contains in-frame clones alone and is incomplete. The sample has roughly 180,000 clones; approximately 85% are singletons. The germline V gene encodes CDR1 MNHEY and CDR2 SMNVEV (reference sequence). The CDR3 has 14 amino acids. The V end lost 3 bases, the J end lost 6 bases, and 11 bases lay between the germline ends. Cohorts were determined from participant-reported clinical history. The sequence was obtained from a man in his forties who had recovered from COVID-19. The J gene is TRBJ2-2, the V gene TRBV27; D is perhaps TRBD1 (5 bases). Sequences were obtained from PBMCs or T cells enriched from blood (not recorded which). As DNA, the CDR3 is TGTGCCAGCAGTTTTTCAGGGTACGCCGGGGAGCTGTTTTTT. It specifies CASSFSGYAGELFF.